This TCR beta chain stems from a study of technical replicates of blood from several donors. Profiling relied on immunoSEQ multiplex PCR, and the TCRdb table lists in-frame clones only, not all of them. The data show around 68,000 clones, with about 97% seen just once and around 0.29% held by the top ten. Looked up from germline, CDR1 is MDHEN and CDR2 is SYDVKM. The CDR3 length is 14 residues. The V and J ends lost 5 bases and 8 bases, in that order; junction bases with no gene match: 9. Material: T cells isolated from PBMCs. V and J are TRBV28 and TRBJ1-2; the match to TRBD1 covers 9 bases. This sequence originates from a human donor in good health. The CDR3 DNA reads TGTGCCAGCAGTCTAGGACAGGGGTTTCGGGGCTACACCTTC. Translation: CASSLGQGFRGYTF.